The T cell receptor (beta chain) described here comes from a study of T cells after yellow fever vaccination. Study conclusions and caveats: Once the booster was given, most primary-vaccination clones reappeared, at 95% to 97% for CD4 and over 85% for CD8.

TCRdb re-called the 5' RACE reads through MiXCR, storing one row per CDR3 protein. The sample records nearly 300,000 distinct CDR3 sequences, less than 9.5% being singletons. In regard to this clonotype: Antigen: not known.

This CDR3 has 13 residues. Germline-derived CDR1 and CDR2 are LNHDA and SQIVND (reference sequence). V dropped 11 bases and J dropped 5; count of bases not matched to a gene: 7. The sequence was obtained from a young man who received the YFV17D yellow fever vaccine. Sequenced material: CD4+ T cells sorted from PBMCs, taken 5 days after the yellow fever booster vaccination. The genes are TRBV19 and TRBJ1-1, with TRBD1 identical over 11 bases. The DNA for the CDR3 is TGTGCCTCACAGGACAGGGGGCAAACTGAAGCTTTCTTT. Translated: CASQDRGQTEAFF.